A single sample is the source of the 26 T cell receptor beta chains below, sequenced in a study of vaccination and CD4 T cells after COVID-19. Treatment noted: approximately 9-day PBMC culture with coronavirus spike peptide pools or control peptides (ViraFEST assay). Sequenced with the Oncomine TCR Beta short-read assay was DNA taken from cultured CD4+ T cells. One entry per CDR3 protein, called by TCRdb with MiXCR from the PCR reads. The table shows around 14,000 distinct CDR3 sequences, with 50% to 55% occurring only once. Their recognized antigens are unknown. Sequencing used CD4+ T cells from blood, cultured in vitro. These receptors were obtained from a human donor who had recovered from COVID-19.

The V call is TRBV27, the J call TRBJ1-1; perhaps TRBD1 as D (5 bases). Germline V gene lookup returns CDR1 MNHEY and CDR2 SMNVEV (reference sequence). The germline V and J ends were trimmed by 5 bases and 3 bases, with 16 bases remaining between them. The CDR3 sequence is 15 residues long. CDR3: CASSPRAEGHTEAFF. The DNA of the CDR3 is TGTGCCAGCAGTCCCCGGGCGGAGGGACACACTGAAGCTTTCTTT.

This clonotype was observed a handful of times. The V and J genes are TRBV7-9 and TRBJ1-5; TRBD1 aligns across 12 bases. This CDR3 has 16 amino acids. V was pared by 5 bases and J by 3 bases, with 5 bases of the junction left unmatched. CDR1 is SEHNR and CDR2 is FQNEAQ in the germline V gene (reference sequence). The CDR3 DNA is TGTGCCAGCAGCCCTGGGGACAGGGGGCACAATCAGCCCCAGCATTTT. It specifies CASSPGDRGHNQPQHF.

The chain is built from TRBV7-9 and TRBJ2-3; D remains unclear. In germline, CDR1 is SEHNR, CDR2 FQNEAQ (reference sequence). V dropped 7 bases and J dropped 0 bases, with 11 bases sitting between them. The CDR3 covers 14 residues. CDR3 protein: CASTLSGSTDTQYF. DNA for the CDR3: TGTGCCAGCACCCTTTCCGGGAGCACAGATACGCAGTATTTT.

The genes are TRBV6-5 and TRBJ2-2, with TRBD2 matching over 9 bases. Germline V lookup: CDR1 MNHEY, CDR2 SVGAGI. The CDR3 is 16 residues long. With 0 bases clipped from V and 7 bases from J, the junction kept 6 bases outside the gene matches. The CDR3 region has the DNA TGTGCCAGCAGTTACTCGGGAGCGGGAGGTATCGGGGAGCTGTTTTTT. Its translation is CASSYSGAGGIGELFF.

Worth noting for this clonotype: Relative to the germline gene, one junction end is altered; a read error may explain this. V usage is TRBV7-2 and J usage is TRBJ2-7, with 7 bases fitting TRBD2. The CDR3 extends over 15 amino acids. CDR1 and CDR2 from the germline V gene are SGHTA and FQGNSA. In DNA form, the CDR3 reads TGCGCCAGCAGCCAAGGTCTAGCGGAGGCCTACGAGCAGTACTTC. Translating gives CASSQGLAEAYEQYF.

The V and J genes are TRBV10-2 and TRBJ2-1, with unresolved D. The V end lost 2 bases, the J end lost 5 bases, and 13 bases lay between the germline ends. Germline V lookup: CDR1 WSHSY, CDR2 SAAADI. The CDR3 totals 15 residues. The CDR3 sequence: CASSESSRPNNEQFF. Here the CDR3 DNA reads TGCGCCAGCAGTGAGAGTTCGAGACCCAACAATGAGCAGTTCTTC.

This clonotype was seen a handful of times. V gene TRBV7-2 combines with J gene TRBJ2-3, with TRBD1 matching over 7 bases. Germline values: CDR1 SGHTA, CDR2 FQGNSA. The CDR3 consists of 14 residues. With 3 bases clipped from V and 1 base from J, the junction kept 1 base outside the gene matches. The CDR3 DNA sequence: TGTGCCAGCAGCTTGGGACAGCGCACAGATACGCAGTATTTT. Translation: CASSLGQRTDTQYF.

The rearrangement links TRBV20-1 to TRBJ2-6; TRBD2 might be the D (6 bases). With 3 bases removed from V and 4 bases from J, the gap between germline ends came to 7 bases. From germline, CDR1 is DFQATT and CDR2 SNEGSKA (reference sequence). The CDR3 has 13 amino acids. The DNA of the CDR3 is TGCAGTGCTAGGGCGGGGGGGGCCAACGTCCTGACTTTC. Residues: CSARAGGANVLTF.

The chain couples TRBV27 to TRBJ1-2; D may be TRBD1 (5 bases). Trimming pared 6 bases from V and 2 bases from J, leaving 13 bases between. The length of the CDR3 is 14 residues. Germline V gene sequence: CDR1 MNHEY, CDR2 SMNVEV (reference sequence). As DNA, the CDR3 is TGTGCCAGCAGACAATGGGCAGGGAACTATGGCTACACCTTC. Translated: CASRQWAGNYGYTF.

This clonotype was seen a handful of times. The V and J genes are TRBV27 and TRBJ2-7, with D possibly being TRBD2 (6 bases). Looked up from germline, CDR1 is MNHEY and CDR2 is SMNVEV (reference sequence). Trimming removed 8 bases at V and 5 bases at J, with 10 bases between. There are 11 residues in the CDR3. Written as DNA, the CDR3 is TGTGCCAGCGGGAGGTCGAACGAGCAGTACTTC. This gives the protein CASGRSNEQYF.

In its sample, this clonotype was seen a few times. V usage is TRBV20-1 and J usage is TRBJ2-3; the D gene is possibly TRBD2 (6 bases). The germline V gene encodes CDR1 DFQATT and CDR2 SNEGSKA (reference sequence). This CDR3 has 15 residues. The ends were cut back, 3 bases at V and 2 bases at J, with 15 bases in the middle. The CDR3, as DNA: TGCAGTGCTAGCAGAGGGAGGCCCCCCACAGATACGCAGTATTTT. Translating gives CSASRGRPPTDTQYF.

The V gene is TRBV7-6, the J gene TRBJ1-2; TRBD1 aligns across 9 bases. After removal of 1 base from V and 4 bases from J, the junction contained 4 bases not matched to a gene. CDR3 size: 15 residues. The germline CDR1 and CDR2 sequences are SGHVS and FNYEAQ. The chain's CDR3 is CASSLGPGQGYGYTF. CDR3 nucleotide sequence: TGTGCCAGCAGCTTAGGGCCGGGACAGGGCTATGGCTACACCTTC.

CDR3 in DNA: TGTGCCAGCAGTTCCAGAGGGCAGGGAGGCTACGAGCAGTACTTC. It specifies CASSSRGQGGYEQYF. This chain links TRBV21-1 with TRBJ2-7; TRBD2 reflects the table's D call only, with no check against the DNA. TRBV21-1 is noted as a pseudogene. The CDR3 is made up of 15 amino acids.

V usage is TRBV7-8 and J usage is TRBJ1-4; the match to TRBD1 covers 7 bases. CDR1 is SGHVS, CDR2 FQNEAQ, per germline. J lost 8 bases, V lost 2 bases, and 5 bases had no gene match. This CDR3 spans 14 amino acids. The CDR3 loop reads CASSLTGALEKLFF. The CDR3 coding sequence is TGTGCCAGCAGCTTAACAGGGGCGTTAGAAAAACTGTTTTTT.

This clonotype was seen only a few times. The genes are TRBV18 and TRBJ2-5, with 7 bases lining up with TRBD2. Trimming at V came to 3 bases and at J to 5 bases, leaving 12 bases not matched to a gene. CDR3 length: 16 amino acids. Germline values: CDR1 KGHSH, CDR2 LQKENI. DNA for the CDR3: TGTGCCAGCTCACCCTTGAAGACTAGCCAGGCCGAGACCCAGTACTTC. Its translation is CASSPLKTSQAETQYF.

This clonotype turned up a few times. The rearrangement uses TRBV10-3 and TRBJ1-2; D gene unclear. The V and J ends lost 5 bases and 5 bases respectively, with 21 bases between them. The CDR3 has 16 amino acids. Germline V gene lookup returns CDR1 ENHRY and CDR2 SYGVKD. CDR3 sequence reads: CAISPTGIKGPYGYTF. In DNA form, the CDR3 reads TGTGCCATCAGTCCCACCGGGATAAAGGGTCCTTATGGCTACACCTTC.

This clonotype was detected a few times. V gene TRBV20-1 combines with J gene TRBJ1-1; 7 bases are a match to TRBD1. Trimming removed 6 bases from V and 0 bases from J; junction bases left unmatched: 4. Per the germline V gene, CDR1 is DFQATT and CDR2 is SNEGSKA (reference sequence). This CDR3 region has 13 residues. The CDR3 nucleotides are TGCAGTGCAACCGGGACAGTGAACACTGAAGCTTTCTTT. Its translation: CSATGTVNTEAFF.

The V call is TRBV20-1, the J call TRBJ2-5, with TRBD1 matching over 8 bases. Trimming at V came to 3 bases and at J to 4 bases, leaving 1 base not matched to a gene. From germline, CDR1 is DFQATT and CDR2 SNEGSKA (reference sequence). The length of the CDR3 is 12 residues. This chain's CDR3 is CSARQGAETQYF. For the CDR3, the DNA is TGCAGTGCTAGGCAGGGGGCAGAGACCCAGTACTTC.

V is TRBV19 and J is TRBJ2-7; D gene unclear. V was trimmed by 2 bases and J by 0 bases, leaving 8 bases between them. CDR1 and CDR2 (germline): LNHDA, SQIVND (reference sequence). This CDR3 has 14 amino acids. Here the CDR3 DNA reads TGTGCCAGTAGTATATCGGTCAACTCCTACGAGCAGTACTTC. The encoded protein is CASSISVNSYEQYF.

In its sample, this clonotype was seen a few times. The rearrangement links TRBV6-5 to TRBJ1-2, with 7 nucleotides matching TRBD1. V shed 4 bases, J shed 0 bases, and the junction held 8 bases outside the gene matches. In germline, CDR1 is MNHEY, CDR2 SVGAGI. This CDR3 comprises 16 residues. CDR3 sequence (DNA): TGTGCCAGCAGTTTCGCCGGGGACAGAGCTAACTATGGCTACACCTTC. Protein: CASSFAGDRANYGYTF.

This clonotype has only a few counts. The CDR3 protein is CASSSRRDGSSYEQYF. CDR3 DNA sequence: TGTGCCAGCAGCTCCCGTCGGGACGGGAGCTCCTACGAGCAGTACTTC. V usage is TRBV7-8 and J usage is TRBJ2-7; D may be TRBD2 (6 bases). CDR1 and CDR2 from the germline V gene are SGHVS and FQNEAQ. V lost 4 bases and J 0 bases, leaving 16 bases between the germline ends. The CDR3 totals 16 residues.

The chain has TRBV12-3 or TRBV12-4 and TRBJ2-3; 12 bases agree with TRBD2. The CDR3 consists of 18 residues. With V trimmed by 5 bases and J by 2 bases, 11 bases remained unmatched. CDR3 bases: TGTGCCAGCAGTCATACAGGACTAGCGGGACCGCCCACAGATACGCAGTATTTT. This sequence encodes CASSHTGLAGPPTDTQYF.

V and J are TRBV19 and TRBJ2-1, with TRBD2 identical over 8 bases. Germline V gene sequence: CDR1 LNHDA, CDR2 SQIVND (reference sequence). The CDR3 covers 14 residues. Unmatched junction bases numbered 4, after V lost 1 base and J lost 8 bases. CDR3 bases: TGTGCCAGTAGTATAGCCAGCGGGAGCTATGAGCAGTTCTTC. It yields the protein CASSIASGSYEQFF.

This chain uses TRBV7-8 with TRBJ2-7; 9 nucleotides line up with TRBD1. Germline values: CDR1 SGHVS, CDR2 FQNEAQ. The CDR3 covers 14 residues. The J segment lost 2 bases and the V segment lost 6 bases, leaving 5 bases of the junction unmatched. The CDR3 is CASRRQGVAYEQYF. In DNA, the CDR3 is TGTGCCAGCAGGCGACAGGGGGTCGCCTACGAGCAGTACTTC.

V and J are TRBV6-2 or TRBV6-3 and TRBJ2-7; tentatively, D is TRBD2 (6 bases). V was trimmed by 2 bases and J by 0 bases, leaving 8 bases between them. From germline, CDR1 is MNHEY and CDR2 SVGEGT. CDR3 size: 14 residues. CDR3 sequence (DNA): TGTGCCAGCAGTTACGGGACTGACTCCTACGAGCAGTACTTC. Its protein is CASSYGTDSYEQYF.

This clonotype was recorded a few times. In DNA form, the CDR3 reads TGTGCCAGCAGTTTACGAGAACTAGCAGGGCCAGATACGCAGTATTTT. This encodes CASSLRELAGPDTQYF. The rearrangement joins TRBV28 to TRBJ2-3; maybe TRBD2 (6 bases). Trimming cost V 2 bases and J 4 bases, with 16 bases left between them. The CDR3 consists of 16 residues. Germline CDR1 is MDHEN and CDR2 is SYDVKM.